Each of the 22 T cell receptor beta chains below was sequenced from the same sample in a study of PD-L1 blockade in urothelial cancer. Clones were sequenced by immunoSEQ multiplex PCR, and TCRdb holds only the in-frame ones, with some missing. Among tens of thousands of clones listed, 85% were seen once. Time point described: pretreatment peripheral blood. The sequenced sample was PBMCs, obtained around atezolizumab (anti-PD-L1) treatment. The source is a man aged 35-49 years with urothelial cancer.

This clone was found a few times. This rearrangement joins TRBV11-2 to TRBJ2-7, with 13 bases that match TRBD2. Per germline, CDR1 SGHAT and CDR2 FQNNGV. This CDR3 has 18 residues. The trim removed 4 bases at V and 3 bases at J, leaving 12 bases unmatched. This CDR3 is CASSSLSGTSGTDYEQYF. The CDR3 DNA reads TGTGCCAGCAGCTCTTTGTCCGGGACTAGCGGGACGGACTACGAGCAGTACTTC.

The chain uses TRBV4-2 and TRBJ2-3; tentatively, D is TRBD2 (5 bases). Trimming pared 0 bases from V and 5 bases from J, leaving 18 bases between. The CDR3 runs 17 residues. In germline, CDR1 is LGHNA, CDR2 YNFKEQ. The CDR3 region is CASSQEPASGYGDTQYF. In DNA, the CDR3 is TGTGCCAGCAGCCAAGAACCAGCATCGGGATATGGAGATACGCAGTATTTT.

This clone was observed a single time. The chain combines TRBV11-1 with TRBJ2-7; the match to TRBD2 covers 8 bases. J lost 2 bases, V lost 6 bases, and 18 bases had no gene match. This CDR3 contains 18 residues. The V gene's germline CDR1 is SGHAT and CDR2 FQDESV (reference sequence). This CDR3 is CASRRGGASLPPPYEQYF. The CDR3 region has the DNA TGTGCCAGCAGACGGGGGGGGGCCTCCCTCCCGCCGCCCTACGAGCAGTACTTC.

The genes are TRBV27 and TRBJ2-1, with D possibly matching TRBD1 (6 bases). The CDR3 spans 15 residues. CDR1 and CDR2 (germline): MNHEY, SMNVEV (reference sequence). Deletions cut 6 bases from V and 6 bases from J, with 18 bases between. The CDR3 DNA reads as TGTGCCAGCAGGCTCTTGGGGGCTAGCAGCAATGAGCAGTTCTTC. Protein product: CASRLLGASSNEQFF.

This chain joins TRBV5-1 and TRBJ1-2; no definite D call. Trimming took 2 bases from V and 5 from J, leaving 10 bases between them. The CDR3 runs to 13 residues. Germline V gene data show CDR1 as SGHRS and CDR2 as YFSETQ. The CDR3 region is CASSFGQTYGYTF. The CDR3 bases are TGCGCCAGCAGCTTCGGCCAGACTTATGGCTACACCTTC.

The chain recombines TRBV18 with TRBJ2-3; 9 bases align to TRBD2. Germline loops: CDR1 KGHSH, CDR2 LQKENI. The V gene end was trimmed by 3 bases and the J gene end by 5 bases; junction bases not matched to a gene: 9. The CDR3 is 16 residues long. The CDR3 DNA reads TGTGCCAGCTCACCCCTCTCCGCGGGAGGGAGAGATACGCAGTATTTT. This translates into CASSPLSAGGRDTQYF.

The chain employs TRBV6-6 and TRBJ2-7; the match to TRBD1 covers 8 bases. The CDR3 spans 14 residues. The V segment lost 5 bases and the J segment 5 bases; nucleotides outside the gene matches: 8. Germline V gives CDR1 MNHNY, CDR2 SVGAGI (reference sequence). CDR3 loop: CASSQGQGRNEQYF. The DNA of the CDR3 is TGTGCCAGCAGTCAAGGACAGGGACGGAACGAGCAGTACTTC.

The CDR3 reads CASSVLAGDTGELFF. The CDR3 DNA follows: TGTGCCAGCAGCGTACTAGCGGGGGACACCGGGGAGCTGTTTTTT. V is TRBV5-4 and J is TRBJ2-2, with TRBD2 matching over 11 bases. The germline gives CDR1 SGHNT, CDR2 YYREEE (reference sequence). The CDR3 extends over 15 amino acids. Unmatched junction bases numbered 2, after V lost 4 bases and J lost 3 bases.

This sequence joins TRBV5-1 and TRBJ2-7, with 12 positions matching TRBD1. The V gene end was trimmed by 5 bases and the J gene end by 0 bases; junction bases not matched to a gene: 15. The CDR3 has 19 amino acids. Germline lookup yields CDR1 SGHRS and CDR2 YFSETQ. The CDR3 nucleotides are TGCGCCAGCAGTTCCGTCGGGACAGGGGGCTTGGGGAGCTCCTACGAGCAGTACTTC. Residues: CASSSVGTGGLGSSYEQYF.

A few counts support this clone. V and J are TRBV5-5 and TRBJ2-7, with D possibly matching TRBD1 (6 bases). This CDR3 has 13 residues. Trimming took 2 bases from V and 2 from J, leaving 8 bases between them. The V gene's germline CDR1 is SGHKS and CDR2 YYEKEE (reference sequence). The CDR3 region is CASSLQGAYEQYF. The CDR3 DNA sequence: TGTGCCAGCAGCTTACAGGGCGCCTACGAGCAGTACTTC.

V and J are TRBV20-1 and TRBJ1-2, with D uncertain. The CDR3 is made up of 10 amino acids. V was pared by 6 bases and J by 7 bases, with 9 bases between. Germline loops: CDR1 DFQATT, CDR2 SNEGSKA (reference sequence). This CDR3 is CSAESSGYTF. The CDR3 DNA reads TGCAGTGCAGAAAGTAGTGGCTACACCTTC.

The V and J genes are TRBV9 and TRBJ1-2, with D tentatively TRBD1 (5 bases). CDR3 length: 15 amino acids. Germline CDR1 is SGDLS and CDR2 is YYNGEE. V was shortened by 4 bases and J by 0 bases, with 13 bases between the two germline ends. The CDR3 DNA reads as TGTGCCAGCAGCCTGGGGCGTCTTGCTAACTATGGCTACACCTTC. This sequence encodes CASSLGRLANYGYTF.

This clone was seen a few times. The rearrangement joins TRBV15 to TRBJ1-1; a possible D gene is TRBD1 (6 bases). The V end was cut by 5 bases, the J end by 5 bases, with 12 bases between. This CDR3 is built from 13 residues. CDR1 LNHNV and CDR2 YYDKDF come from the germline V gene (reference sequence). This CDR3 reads CATSLQGGTEAFF. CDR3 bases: TGTGCCACCAGCTTACAGGGAGGGACTGAAGCTTTCTTT.

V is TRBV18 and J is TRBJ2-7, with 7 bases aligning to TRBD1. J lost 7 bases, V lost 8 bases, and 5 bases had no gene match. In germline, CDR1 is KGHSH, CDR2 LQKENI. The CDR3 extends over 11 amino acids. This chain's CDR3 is CASTTGKEQYF. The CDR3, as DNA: TGTGCCAGCACGACAGGGAAAGAGCAGTACTTC. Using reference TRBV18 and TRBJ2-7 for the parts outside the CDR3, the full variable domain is NAGVMQNPRHLVRRRGQEARLRCSPMKGHSHVYWYRQLPEEGLKFMVYLQKENIIDESGMPKERFSAEFPKEGPSILRIQQVVRGDSAAYFCASTTGKEQYFGPGTRLTVT.

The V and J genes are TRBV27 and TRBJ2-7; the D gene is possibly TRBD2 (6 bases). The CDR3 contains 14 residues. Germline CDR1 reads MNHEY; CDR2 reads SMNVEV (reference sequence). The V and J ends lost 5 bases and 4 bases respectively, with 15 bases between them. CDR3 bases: TGTGCCAGCAGTCTGACTAGTAGAAGGTACGAGCAGTACTTC. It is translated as CASSLTSRRYEQYF.

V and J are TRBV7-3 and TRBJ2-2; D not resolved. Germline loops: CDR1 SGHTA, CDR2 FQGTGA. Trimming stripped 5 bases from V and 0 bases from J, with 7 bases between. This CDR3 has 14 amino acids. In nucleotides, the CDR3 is TGTGCCAGCAGCCCCTCCGCGAACACCGGGGAGCTGTTTTTT. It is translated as CASSPSANTGELFF. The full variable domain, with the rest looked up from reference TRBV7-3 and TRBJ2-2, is GAGVSQTPSNKVTEKGKYVELRCDPISGHTALYWYRQSLGQGPEFLIYFQGTGAADDSGLPNDRFFAVRPEGSVSTLKIQRTERGDSAVYLCASSPSANTGELFFGEGSRLTVL.

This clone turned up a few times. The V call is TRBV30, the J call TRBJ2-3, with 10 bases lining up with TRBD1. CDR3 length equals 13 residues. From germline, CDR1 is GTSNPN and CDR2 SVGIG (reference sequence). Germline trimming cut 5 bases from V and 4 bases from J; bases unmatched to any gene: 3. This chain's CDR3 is CAWDRGLSDTQYF. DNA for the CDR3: TGTGCCTGGGACAGGGGGCTGTCAGATACGCAGTATTTT. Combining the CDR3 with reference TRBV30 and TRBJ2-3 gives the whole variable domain SQTIHQWPATLVQPVGSPLSLECTVEGTSNPNLYWYRQAAGRGLQLLFYSVGIGQISSEVPQNLSASRPQDRQFILSSKKLLLSDSGFYLCAWDRGLSDTQYFGPGTRLTVL.

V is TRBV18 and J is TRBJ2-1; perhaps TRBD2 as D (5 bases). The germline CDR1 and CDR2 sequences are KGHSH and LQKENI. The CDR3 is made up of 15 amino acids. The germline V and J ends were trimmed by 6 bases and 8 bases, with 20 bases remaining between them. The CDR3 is CASSPFAGSGDEQFF. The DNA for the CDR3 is TGTGCCAGCTCCCCCTTTGCGGGTAGTGGGGATGAGCAGTTCTTC.

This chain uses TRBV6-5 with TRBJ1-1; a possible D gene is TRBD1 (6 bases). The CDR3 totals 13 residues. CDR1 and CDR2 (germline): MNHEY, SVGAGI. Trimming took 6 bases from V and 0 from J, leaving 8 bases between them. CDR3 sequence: CASRQGMNTEAFF. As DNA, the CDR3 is TGTGCCAGCAGACAGGGCATGAACACTGAAGCTTTCTTT.

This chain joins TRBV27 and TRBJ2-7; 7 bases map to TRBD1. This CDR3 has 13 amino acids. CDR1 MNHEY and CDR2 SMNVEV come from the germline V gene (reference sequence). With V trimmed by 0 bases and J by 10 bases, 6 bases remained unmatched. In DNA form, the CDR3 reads TGTGCCAGCAGTTTATCATGGACAGGTCGTCAGTACTTC. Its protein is CASSLSWTGRQYF.

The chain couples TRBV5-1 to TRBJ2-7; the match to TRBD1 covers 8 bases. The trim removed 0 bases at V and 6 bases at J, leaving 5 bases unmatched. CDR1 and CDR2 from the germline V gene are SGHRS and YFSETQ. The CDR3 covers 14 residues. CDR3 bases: TGCGCCAGCAGCTTGGTTCAGGGGGCGGGCGAGCAGTACTTC. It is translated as CASSLVQGAGEQYF.

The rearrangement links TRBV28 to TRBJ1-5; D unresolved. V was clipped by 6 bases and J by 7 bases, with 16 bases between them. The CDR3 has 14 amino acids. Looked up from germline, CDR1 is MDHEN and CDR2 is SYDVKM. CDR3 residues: CASSTPREGQPQHF. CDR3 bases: TGTGCCAGCAGCACCCCGCGGGAAGGGCAGCCCCAGCATTTT.